The 30 T cell receptor beta chains below all came from one sample that was sequenced in a study of a mutant IDH1 vaccine in newly diagnosed glioma. Time point reported: baseline, week 1 (first vaccination visit). Treatment noted: pre-vaccination baseline after standard-of-care therapy. Libraries were prepared by immunoSEQ multiplex PCR; TCRdb keeps only in-frame clonotypes and omits some of them. The table lists 15,000 or so clones, roughly 80% of them singletons. This material consisted of PBMCs, taken from a glioma patient treated with radiotherapy, temozolomide or both. All receptors come from a man aged 40-49 years with glioma.

The chain combines TRBV2 with TRBJ2-3, with a possible D match to TRBD2 (6 bases). With 6 bases removed from V and 1 base from J, the gap between germline ends came to 17 bases. Germline lookup yields CDR1 SNHLY and CDR2 FYNNEI. This CDR3 is built from 16 residues. The CDR3 spells CASRGTRVGGTDTQYF. CDR3 bases: TGTGCCAGCAGGGGGACTCGGGTGGGGGGCACAGATACGCAGTATTTT.

The V call is TRBV25-1, the J call TRBJ2-5; TRBD2 matches at 7 bases. The trim removed 4 bases at V and 7 bases at J, leaving 6 bases unmatched. This CDR3 has 13 residues. Germline loops: CDR1 MGHDK, CDR2 SYGVNS. CDR3 DNA: TGTGCCAGCAGTGCAGGCTGGGGGGGGACCCAGTACTTC. It translates to CASSAGWGGTQYF.

The rearrangement joins TRBV10-1 to TRBJ1-2; D perhaps matches TRBD1 (6 bases). Germline values: CDR1 WNHNN, CDR2 SYGVQD (reference sequence). This CDR3 spans 13 amino acids. V was cut by 4 bases and J by 4 bases, with 10 bases left in between. The CDR3 spells CASSGQDGYGYTF. The CDR3 DNA reads as TGCGCCAGCAGTGGACAGGACGGCTATGGCTACACCTTC.

The chain employs TRBV18 and TRBJ2-7; D might be TRBD2 (5 bases). This CDR3 is built from 15 residues. CDR1 and CDR2 from the germline V gene are KGHSH and LQKENI. V lost 5 bases to trimming and J lost 5 bases, with 19 bases between them. CDR3 protein: CASSSSAAPGHEQYF. As DNA, the CDR3 is TGTGCCAGCTCAAGCTCAGCGGCCCCGGGCCACGAGCAGTACTTC.

The genes are TRBV5-4 and TRBJ1-2; D not resolved. V was cut by 4 bases and J by 8 bases, with 21 bases left in between. The CDR3 length is 15 residues. Germline CDR1 and CDR2: SGHNT and YYREEE (reference sequence). The CDR3 sequence: CASSHPADRGGGYTF. CDR3 DNA sequence: TGTGCCAGCAGCCACCCTGCGGACCGTGGTGGGGGCTACACCTTC.

This sequence joins TRBV6-5 and TRBJ2-3; 11 nucleotides agree with TRBD1. The germline V gene encodes CDR1 MNHEY and CDR2 SVGAGI. The CDR3 covers 15 residues. Trimming removed 1 base from V and 9 bases from J; junction bases left unmatched: 6. The CDR3 region has the DNA TGTGCCAGCAGTTACTATAAGGGGGACAGGGGGACGCAGTATTTT. Translating it yields CASSYYKGDRGTQYF.

The chain has TRBV4-3 and TRBJ2-3; 9 nucleotides match TRBD2. With 1 base clipped from V and 6 bases from J, the junction kept 8 bases outside the gene matches. CDR3 length: 16 residues. Germline assignment: CDR1 LGHNA and CDR2 YSLEER. CDR3 sequence reads: CASSQAGAGGVDTQYF. For the CDR3, the DNA is TGCGCCAGCAGCCAAGCGGGGGCGGGAGGGGTGGATACGCAGTATTTT.

The chain combines TRBV10-3 with TRBJ1-1; D might be TRBD1 (6 bases). CDR1 ENHRY and CDR2 SYGVKD come from the germline V gene. V was trimmed by 3 bases and J by 5 bases, leaving 10 bases between them. CDR3 length: 13 amino acids. As DNA, the CDR3 is TGTGCCATCAGTGATAAAGGGGGAACTGAAGCTTTCTTT. As protein: CAISDKGGTEAFF.

The rearrangement links TRBV11-2 to TRBJ2-2; no firm D call. The germline V gene encodes CDR1 SGHAT and CDR2 FQNNGV. The CDR3 extends over 13 amino acids. Trimming stripped 5 bases from V and 2 bases from J, with 6 bases between. As DNA, the CDR3 is TGTGCCAGCAGCACCACAAACACCGGGGAGCTGTTTTTT. The encoded protein is CASSTTNTGELFF.

The chain employs TRBV19 and TRBJ2-3; TRBD2 might be the D (7 bases). This CDR3 contains 14 residues. Germline V lookup: CDR1 LNHDA, CDR2 SQIVND (reference sequence). V was pared by 5 bases and J by 6 bases, with 15 bases between. The CDR3: CASSPGPGGDTQYF. CDR3 DNA sequence: TGTGCCAGTAGTCCAGGACCGGGGGGCGATACGCAGTATTTT.

V gene TRBV2 combines with J gene TRBJ1-5; weak D call: TRBD1 (6 bases). There are 15 residues in the CDR3. Deletions cut 8 bases from V and 2 bases from J, with 16 bases between. Germline lookup yields CDR1 SNHLY and CDR2 FYNNEI. Here the CDR3 reads CASDLQGGGNQPQHF. CDR3 DNA sequence: TGTGCCAGCGACCTACAGGGTGGGGGCAATCAGCCCCAGCATTTT.

This chain uses TRBV2 with TRBJ2-1; D not certain. V lost 3 bases, J lost 5 bases, and 5 bases lay in between. Germline CDR1 is SNHLY and CDR2 is FYNNEI. The CDR3 is 12 amino acids. This CDR3 is CASSDENNEQFF. The CDR3 nucleotides are TGTGCCAGCAGTGACGAAAACAATGAGCAGTTCTTC.

V gene TRBV11-2 combines with J gene TRBJ2-3, with D tentatively TRBD1 or TRBD2 (8 bases each). This CDR3 contains 17 residues. Per the germline V gene, CDR1 is SGHAT and CDR2 is FQNNGV. V dropped 5 bases and J dropped 1 base, with 19 bases sitting between them. For the CDR3, the DNA is TGTGCCAGCAGCCCCCGACAGGGGACTAGACGCACAGATACGCAGTATTTT. It codes for CASSPRQGTRRTDTQYF.

CDR3 protein: CASSETSWGNGELFF. The CDR3 DNA follows: TGTGCCAGCAGTGAAACCTCATGGGGGAACGGGGAGCTGTTTTTT. The V gene is TRBV6-1, the J gene TRBJ2-2; either TRBD1 or TRBD2 may fit D (5 bases each). Germline V CDR1 and CDR2: MNHNS, SASEGT. The CDR3 covers 15 residues. V lost 2 bases and J lost 7, with 14 bases in between.

CDR3 loop: CASSSTLGAGRGGELFF. For the CDR3, the DNA is TGTGCCAGCAGCTCAACCTTAGGGGCAGGACGGGGCGGGGAGCTGTTTTTT. The V gene is TRBV9, the J gene TRBJ2-2; either TRBD1 or TRBD2 may fit D (5 bases each). V lost 4 bases to trimming and J lost 7 bases, with 23 bases between them. The CDR3 sequence is 17 residues long. Germline V CDR1 and CDR2: SGDLS, YYNGEE. Full variable domain (rest looked up from reference TRBV9 and TRBJ2-2): DSGVTQTPKHLITATGQRVTLRCSPRSGDLSVYWYQQSLDQGLQFLIQYYNGEERAKGNILERFSAQQFPDLHSELNLSSLELGDSALYFCASSSTLGAGRGGELFFGEGSRLTVL.

V usage is TRBV19 and J usage is TRBJ1-5; 7 nucleotides match TRBD1. The CDR3 has 14 residues. Trimming cost V 2 bases and J 4 bases; bases outside gene matches: 2. Germline CDR1 reads LNHDA; CDR2 reads SQIVND (reference sequence). The CDR3 DNA follows: TGTGCCAGTAGTATACAGACAGGGAATCAGCCCCAGCATTTT. Protein sequence: CASSIQTGNQPQHF.

The gene calls are TRBV14 and TRBJ1-5, with 7 bases matching TRBD1. J was trimmed by 2 bases and V by 4 bases; bases with no gene match: 2. The length of the CDR3 is 14 residues. The germline V gene has CDR1 SGHDN and CDR2 FVKESK. The DNA for the CDR3 is TGTGCCAGCAGCCCTGACAGGGGCAATCAGCCCCAGCATTTT. Translating gives CASSPDRGNQPQHF.

The V call is TRBV19, the J call TRBJ2-1, with D tentatively TRBD2 (5 bases). Trimming removed 5 bases from V and 9 bases from J, with 8 bases in between. The CDR3 is made up of 11 amino acids. Germline V CDR1 and CDR2: LNHDA, SQIVND (reference sequence). The CDR3 DNA sequence: TGTGCCAGTAGTTATCGGGGTGAGCAGTTCTTC. Its translation is CASSYRGEQFF.

J is TRBJ2-3 and V is TRBV4-2, with D perhaps matching TRBD2 (5 bases). The CDR3 is 14 amino acids. Germline lookup yields CDR1 LGHNA and CDR2 YNFKEQ. Trimming took 0 bases from V and 8 from J, leaving 12 bases between them. The CDR3 sequence is CASSQDEGSATQYF. CDR3 in DNA: TGTGCCAGCAGCCAAGATGAGGGTTCAGCTACGCAGTATTTT.

The CDR3 bases are TGTGCCAGCAGCCCGAGTAGGGGGTGGGTCGGGACCCAGTACTTC. Amino acids: CASSPSRGWVGTQYF. The chain joins TRBV9 to TRBJ2-5; TRBD1 might be the D (6 bases). Trimming took off 4 bases at V and 7 bases at J, with 20 bases between the two ends. Germline CDR1 and CDR2: SGDLS and YYNGEE. This CDR3 is built from 15 residues. The complete variable domain, with remaining parts taken from reference TRBV9 and TRBJ2-5, reads DSGVTQTPKHLITATGQRVTLRCSPRSGDLSVYWYQQSLDQGLQFLIQYYNGEERAKGNILERFSAQQFPDLHSELNLSSLELGDSALYFCASSPSRGWVGTQYFGPGTRLLVL.

The chain uses TRBV7-2 and TRBJ1-2; 8 bases match TRBD1. Germline V gives CDR1 SGHTA, CDR2 FQGNSA. The length of the CDR3 is 16 residues. Trimming cost V 2 bases and J 4 bases; bases outside gene matches: 9. CDR3 sequence (DNA): TGTGCCAGCAGCTTAAGCGGAGGACAGGGAGGCTATGGCTACACCTTC. As protein: CASSLSGGQGGYGYTF.

The genes are TRBV5-1 and TRBJ1-2; maybe TRBD1 (6 bases). The CDR3 has 14 amino acids. Germline CDR1 and CDR2: SGHRS and YFSETQ. V lost 0 bases and J 6 bases, leaving 12 bases between the germline ends. The CDR3 reads CASSLERGVDGYTF. The CDR3 bases are TGCGCCAGCAGCTTGGAAAGGGGGGTGGATGGCTACACCTTC.

The chain combines TRBV19 with TRBJ1-2; D perhaps matches TRBD1 (5 bases). CDR1 is LNHDA, CDR2 SQIVND, per germline (reference sequence). The CDR3 sequence is 15 residues long. With 7 bases removed from V and 0 bases from J, the gap between germline ends came to 15 bases. CDR3 nucleotides: TGTGCCAGTACCCCACAGGAAGCTACTAACTATGGCTACACCTTC. Residues: CASTPQEATNYGYTF.

The chain recombines TRBV5-6 with TRBJ1-1, with 7 bases lining up with TRBD1. The CDR3 has 15 residues. The germline CDR1 and CDR2 sequences are SGHDT and YYEEEE. V lost 0 bases and J lost 4; bases outside the gene matches: 6. The CDR3 region is CASSLAAGGRTEAFF. CDR3 in DNA: TGTGCCAGCAGCTTGGCGGCAGGGGGTCGCACTGAAGCTTTCTTT.

This sequence joins TRBV7-9 and TRBJ2-3; 10 nucleotides align to TRBD2. Germline-derived CDR1 and CDR2 are SEHNR and FQNEAQ (reference sequence). This CDR3 is built from 15 residues. Trimming removed 3 bases from V and 1 base from J; junction bases left unmatched: 1. CDR3 in amino acids: CASSFGTSGTDTQYF. CDR3 bases: TGTGCCAGCAGCTTCGGGACTAGCGGCACAGATACGCAGTATTTT.

V and J are TRBV7-2 and TRBJ1-2; tentative D call: TRBD1 (5 bases). The CDR3 has 13 residues. V dropped 3 bases and J dropped 3 bases, with 8 bases sitting between them. Per the germline V gene, CDR1 is SGHTA and CDR2 is FQGNSA. CDR3: CASSLGGYYGYTF. Here the CDR3 DNA reads TGTGCCAGCAGCTTGGGGGGGTACTATGGCTACACCTTC.

The chain has TRBV5-1 and TRBJ1-6; 7 nucleotides align to TRBD1. The CDR3 length is 14 residues. From germline, CDR1 is SGHRS and CDR2 YFSETQ. V was clipped by 5 bases and J by 9 bases; unmatched bases: 8. This CDR3 is CASSTDRAGSPLHF. The DNA for the CDR3 is TGCGCCAGCAGTACCGACAGGGCGGGTTCACCCCTCCACTTT.

The chain uses TRBV29-1 and TRBJ2-1, with 14 bases identical to TRBD2. This CDR3 spans 17 amino acids. The junction had 10 bases not matched to a gene; V was cut back by 1 base and J by 8 bases. The germline CDR1 and CDR2 sequences are SQVTM and ANQGSEA. CDR3 sequence reads: CSVEGLGTSGSWDEQFF. The CDR3 DNA reads as TGCAGCGTTGAAGGTCTAGGGACTAGCGGGAGTTGGGATGAGCAGTTCTTC.

The chain recombines TRBV12-5 with TRBJ2-1, with unresolved D. CDR3 length: 12 residues. Per the germline V gene, CDR1 is LGHNT and CDR2 is FRNRAP. The V and J ends lost 3 bases and 16 bases respectively, with 16 bases between them. The CDR3 protein is CASGLGKASVFF. DNA of the CDR3: TGTGCTAGTGGTTTAGGGAAGGCGTCGGTATTCTTC.

The chain recombines TRBV19 with TRBJ1-4, with no clear D. Per the germline V gene, CDR1 is LNHDA and CDR2 is SQIVND (reference sequence). V was shortened by 5 bases and J by 4 bases, with 23 bases between the two germline ends. This CDR3 region has 18 residues. The CDR3 DNA reads TGTGCCAGTAGTCCTTGGCAGCCCTCGGGTCGGATTAATGAAAAACTGTTTTTT. It yields the protein CASSPWQPSGRINEKLFF.